Included here is one T cell receptor beta chain sequence, with context. The sample belongs to a study of T cells in Graves' hyperthyroidism and ophthalmopathy. Authors of the study amplified TCR beta CDR3 regions from RNA transcripts. The TCR CDR3 first-round RT-PCR relied on the HTBI primer set. One entry per CDR3 protein results from TCRdb running MiXCR on the multiplex PCR reads. Of 530,000 or so distinct CDR3 sequences listed, roughly 15% are singletons. Germline CDR1 reads MDHEN; CDR2 reads SYDVKM. CDR3 length: 16 amino acids. Losses at the gene ends were 0 bases for V and 6 bases for J; bases not matched to a gene: 8.

The chain links TRBV28 to TRBJ1-1; 9 nucleotides line up with TRBD1. Sequencing was carried out using blood. The clonotype originates from a woman between 18 and 29 years old with Graves' ophthalmopathy. For the CDR3, the DNA is TGTGCCAGCAGTTTATGGGCGGACAGGGGAATTTCTGAAGCTTTCTTT. The encoded protein is CASSLWADRGISEAFF. Full variable domain (missing parts from reference TRBV28 and TRBJ1-1): DVKVTQSSRYLVKRTGEKVFLECVQDMDHENMFWYRQDPGLGLRLIYFSYDVKMKEKGDIPEGYSVSREKKERFSLILESASTNQTSMYLCASSLWADRGISEAFFGQGTRLTVV.